The present T cell receptor (beta chain) was sequenced within a study of blood T cell repertoires in COVID-19. Across the whole study: Donors in the United States, Italy and Spain gave samples during acute or convalescent COVID-19. PBMCs, B-cell-depleted T cells, or T cells were the source of the cDNA or gDNA that made up the material.

Study processing details: Reference gene primers were amplified, and this amplification served to estimate nucleated cell counts. The assay was immunoSEQ multiplex PCR, and TCRdb's table has in-frame clones only and misses some. That table is the source of V, J and clone size, and D and trimming were worked out from the DNA. The table records some 150,000 clones, just under 85% of them present only once. This CDR3 has 13 residues. CDR1 MNHEY and CDR2 SMNVEV come from the germline V gene (reference sequence). V was pared by 5 bases and J by 7 bases, with 15 bases between. The sample consisted of peripheral blood. The V and J genes are TRBV27 and TRBJ2-7, with D tentatively TRBD2 (6 bases). The sequence came from a woman aged 40 to 49 with active or convalescent COVID-19. The CDR3 loop is CASSPPTRREQYF. CDR3 sequence (DNA): TGTGCCAGCAGTCCCCCGACTAGGAGGGAGCAGTACTTC.